The 19 T cell receptor beta chains below all came from one sample that was sequenced in a study of cytomegalovirus exposure and HLA in healthy donors. It was with 60 Vbeta and 13 Jbeta primers that the PCR ran. Clones were read by immunoSEQ multiplex PCR, and TCRdb kept only the in-frame ones, dropping some. The data show about 160,000 clones, with nearly 80% seen just once and about 1% held by the top ten. The sample taken for sequencing was PBMCs. The receptors come from a woman in her fifties or sixties in good health and CMV-seropositive.

V and J are TRBV6-6 and TRBJ1-2, with D possibly being TRBD1 (5 bases). The CDR3 sequence is 15 residues long. V was cut by 6 bases and J by 0 bases, with 14 bases left in between. CDR1 is MNHNY, CDR2 SVGAGI, per germline (reference sequence). The CDR3 region is CASSLTREANYGYTF. The CDR3, as DNA: TGTGCCAGCAGCTTAACCAGGGAGGCTAACTATGGCTACACCTTC.

The CDR3 DNA reads as TGTGCCAGCACCGACAGTAACGAGCAGTACTTC. As protein: CASTDSNEQYF. The V and J genes are TRBV25-1 and TRBJ2-7; D is perhaps TRBD1 (5 bases). This CDR3 is 11 amino acids long. V was trimmed by 7 bases and J by 5 bases, leaving 9 bases between them. Germline values: CDR1 MGHDK, CDR2 SYGVNS.

The rearrangement uses TRBV18 and TRBJ1-1; D might be TRBD1 (5 bases). CDR1 and CDR2 from the germline V gene are KGHSH and LQKENI. V was trimmed by 1 base and J by 3 bases, leaving 18 bases between them. CDR3 length equals 17 residues. DNA for the CDR3: TGTGCCAGCTCACCACGGCTTCTGACAGCCAAGGACACTGAAGCTTTCTTT. It codes for CASSPRLLTAKDTEAFF. The whole variable domain, filled in from reference TRBV18 and TRBJ1-1, reads NAGVMQNPRHLVRRRGQEARLRCSPMKGHSHVYWYRQLPEEGLKFMVYLQKENIIDESGMPKERFSAEFPKEGPSILRIQQVVRGDSAAYFCASSPRLLTAKDTEAFFGQGTRLTVV.

In its sample, this clone was seen a few times. V gene TRBV11-2 combines with J gene TRBJ1-4, with a possible D match to TRBD1 (5 bases). The V gene lost 5 bases and the J gene lost 8 bases, with 12 bases spanning the gap. This CDR3 is 13 amino acids long. Germline-derived CDR1 and CDR2 are SGHAT and FQNNGV. CDR3 coding DNA: TGTGCCAGCAGCGTGGACACTCGGGAAAAACTGTTTTTT. Translated: CASSVDTREKLFF.

The V gene is TRBV7-8, the J gene TRBJ1-2, with no clear D. The germline V gene has CDR1 SGHVS and CDR2 FQNEAQ. The CDR3 is 15 residues long. Trimming left V 5 bases short and J 1 base short, with 14 bases between. The CDR3 DNA reads TGTGCCAGCAGCCGGTCTCTTCAAAATAACTATGGCTACACCTTC. Its translation: CASSRSLQNNYGYTF.

J is TRBJ2-1 and V is TRBV5-1; D is unclear. CDR1 and CDR2 (germline): SGHRS, YFSETQ. This CDR3 is 15 amino acids long. Trimming stripped 0 bases from V and 0 bases from J, with 7 bases between. The CDR3 here is CASSLAPSSYNEQFF. The CDR3 region has the DNA TGCGCCAGCAGCTTGGCCCCGAGCTCCTACAATGAGCAGTTCTTC.

This chain connects TRBV18 to TRBJ2-2; possibly TRBD1 for D (5 bases). V was cut by 0 bases and J by 5 bases, with 10 bases left in between. Germline loops: CDR1 KGHSH, CDR2 LQKENI. This CDR3 is 15 amino acids long. The CDR3 is CASSPPYSGTGELFF. CDR3 coding DNA: TGTGCCAGCTCACCACCGTACTCAGGGACCGGGGAGCTGTTTTTT.

V usage is TRBV28 and J usage is TRBJ1-1; D is perhaps TRBD1 (5 bases). The CDR3 extends over 15 amino acids. Trimming pared 5 bases from V and 1 base from J, leaving 14 bases between. Germline CDR1 MDHEN, CDR2 SYDVKM. CDR3 region: CASSPYGGTNTEAFF. The CDR3 DNA is TGTGCCAGCAGTCCCTACGGGGGTACGAACACTGAAGCTTTCTTT. Variable domain in full (rest from reference TRBV28 and TRBJ1-1): DVKVTQSSRYLVKRTGEKVFLECVQDMDHENMFWYRQDPGLGLRLIYFSYDVKMKEKGDIPEGYSVSREKKERFSLILESASTNQTSMYLCASSPYGGTNTEAFFGQGTRLTVV.

The chain combines TRBV28 with TRBJ2-7; the D gene is possibly TRBD2 (7 bases). With 6 bases removed from V and 1 base from J, the gap between germline ends came to 19 bases. This CDR3 contains 16 residues. Germline CDR1 reads MDHEN; CDR2 reads SYDVKM. The CDR3 DNA reads as TGTGCCAGCAGCCTAACGAGGGGGGGAGGGTCCTACGAGCAGTACTTC. Translating gives CASSLTRGGGSYEQYF.

V usage is TRBV7-2 and J usage is TRBJ1-1, with D possibly TRBD1 on 6 matching bases. There are 13 residues in the CDR3. Trimming cost V 3 bases and J 4 bases, with 9 bases left between them. CDR1 SGHTA and CDR2 FQGNSA come from the germline V gene. The DNA of the CDR3 is TGTGCCAGCAGCTTCAGCAGGGGCACTGAAGCTTTCTTT. This sequence encodes CASSFSRGTEAFF. The complete variable domain, with remaining parts taken from reference TRBV7-2 and TRBJ1-1, reads GAGVSQSPSNKVTEKGKDVELRCDPISGHTALYWYRQSLGQGLEFLIYFQGNSAPDKSGLPSDRFSAERTGGSVSTLTIQRTQQEDSAVYLCASSFSRGTEAFFGQGTRLTVV.

This sequence joins TRBV4-1 and TRBJ1-3; D is perhaps TRBD1 (5 bases). V lost 4 bases and J lost 8, with 21 bases in between. This CDR3 is 16 amino acids long. Germline loops: CDR1 MGHRA, CDR2 YSYEKL. The CDR3 DNA sequence: TGCGCCAGCAGCCTAACAAGGACTCCCGGGGGGGACACCATATATTTT. Amino acids: CASSLTRTPGGDTIYF.

The chain joins TRBV29-1 to TRBJ2-7; 10 bases are a match to TRBD1. Germline V gene lookup returns CDR1 SQVTM and CDR2 ANQGSEA. Trimming removed 4 bases from V and 2 bases from J; junction bases left unmatched: 5. The CDR3 is 14 amino acids. CDR3 coding DNA: TGCAGCGTTGCCACCGGGACAGGGGCCTACGAGCAGTACTTC. The encoded protein is CSVATGTGAYEQYF.

The sample holds one count of this clone. V is TRBV5-4 and J is TRBJ2-2; 9 bases map to TRBD2. V lost 4 bases to trimming and J lost 3 bases; unmatched junction nucleotides: 10. Germline V gene sequence: CDR1 SGHNT, CDR2 YYREEE (reference sequence). The CDR3 runs to 17 residues. The CDR3 reads CASSQDGRGGYTGELFF. As DNA, the CDR3 is TGTGCCAGCAGCCAGGACGGGCGGGGGGGCTACACCGGGGAGCTGTTTTTT.

The gene calls are TRBV5-4 and TRBJ2-3; 12 positions match TRBD2. V was clipped by 0 bases and J by 4 bases; unmatched bases: 3. This CDR3 region has 16 residues. The V gene's germline CDR1 is SGHNT and CDR2 YYREEE (reference sequence). The CDR3: CASSLGSSGGADTQYF. CDR3 DNA: TGTGCCAGCAGCTTGGGATCTAGCGGGGGGGCAGATACGCAGTATTTT.

The chain couples TRBV2 to TRBJ2-5; D may be TRBD2 (6 bases). Trimming took 8 bases from V and 5 from J, leaving 12 bases between them. CDR3 length: 12 residues. Germline-derived CDR1 and CDR2 are SNHLY and FYNNEI. CDR3 amino acids: CASGGTAETQYF. CDR3 bases: TGTGCCAGCGGAGGGACGGCGGAGACCCAGTACTTC.

The chain is built from TRBV9 and TRBJ2-7; TRBD2 aligns across 7 bases. J lost 3 bases, V lost 4 bases, and 4 bases had no gene match. This CDR3 is 13 amino acids long. The germline V gene has CDR1 SGDLS and CDR2 YYNGEE. The CDR3 here is CASSPGLNYEQYF. The CDR3 DNA reads as TGTGCCAGCAGCCCGGGACTAAACTACGAGCAGTACTTC.

J is TRBJ1-3 and V is TRBV2, with TRBD1 matching 12 bases. The V segment lost 4 bases and the J segment 0 bases; nucleotides outside the gene matches: 7. Germline V gene lookup returns CDR1 SNHLY and CDR2 FYNNEI. This CDR3 is built from 18 residues. In DNA, the CDR3 is TGTGCCAGCAGTGGAGGGACAGGGGGCCGGTACTCTGGAAACACCATATATTTT. Translation gives CASSGGTGGRYSGNTIYF.

The table lists this clone with a count of one. This rearrangement joins TRBV6-5 to TRBJ1-3; perhaps TRBD1 as D (5 bases). The CDR3 runs to 13 residues. V shed 6 bases and J shed 12 bases, with 18 bases lying between them. Germline V lookup: CDR1 MNHEY, CDR2 SVGAGI. CDR3 sequence (DNA): TGTGCCAGCAGACCCGGGGGTTTGCAGAGCATATATTTT. It yields the protein CASRPGGLQSIYF.

The chain uses TRBV7-9 and TRBJ2-7; TRBD1 might be the D (5 bases). The CDR3 has 15 residues. V was cut by 5 bases and J by 2 bases, with 16 bases left in between. The germline CDR1 and CDR2 sequences are SEHNR and FQNEAQ (reference sequence). As DNA, the CDR3 is TGTGCCAGCAGCCGAGATAAAGGACAAGCCTACGAGCAGTACTTC. Its protein is CASSRDKGQAYEQYF. Full variable domain (rest looked up from reference TRBV7-9 and TRBJ2-7): DTGVSQNPRHKITKRGQNVTFRCDPISEHNRLYWYRQTLGQGPEFLTYFQNEAQLEKSRLLSDRFSAERPKGSFSTLEIQRTEQGDSAMYLCASSRDKGQAYEQYFGPGTRLTVT.